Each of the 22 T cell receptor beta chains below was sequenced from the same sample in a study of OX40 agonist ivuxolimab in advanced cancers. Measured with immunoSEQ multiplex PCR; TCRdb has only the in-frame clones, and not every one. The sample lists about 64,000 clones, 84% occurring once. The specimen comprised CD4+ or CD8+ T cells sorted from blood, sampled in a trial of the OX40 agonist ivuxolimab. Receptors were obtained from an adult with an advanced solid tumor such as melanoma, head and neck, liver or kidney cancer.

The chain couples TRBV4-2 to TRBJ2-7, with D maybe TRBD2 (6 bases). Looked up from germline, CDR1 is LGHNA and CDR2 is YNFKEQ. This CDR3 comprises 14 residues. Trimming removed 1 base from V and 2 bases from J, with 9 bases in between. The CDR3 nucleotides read TGTGCCAGCAGCCAAGTGAGGGAGGCCTACGAGCAGTACTTC. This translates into CASSQVREAYEQYF.

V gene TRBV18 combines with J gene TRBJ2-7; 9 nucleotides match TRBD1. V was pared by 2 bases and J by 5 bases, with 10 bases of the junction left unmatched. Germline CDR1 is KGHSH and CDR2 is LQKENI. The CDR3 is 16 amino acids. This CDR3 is CASSPTQGAQDHEQYF. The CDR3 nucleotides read TGTGCCAGCTCACCAACACAGGGGGCGCAGGACCACGAGCAGTACTTC.

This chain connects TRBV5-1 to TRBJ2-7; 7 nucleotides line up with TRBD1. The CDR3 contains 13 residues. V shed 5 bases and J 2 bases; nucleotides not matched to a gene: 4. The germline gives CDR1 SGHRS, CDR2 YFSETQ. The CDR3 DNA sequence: TGCGCCAGCAGTAGGGACAGCGCCTACGAGCAGTACTTC. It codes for CASSRDSAYEQYF.

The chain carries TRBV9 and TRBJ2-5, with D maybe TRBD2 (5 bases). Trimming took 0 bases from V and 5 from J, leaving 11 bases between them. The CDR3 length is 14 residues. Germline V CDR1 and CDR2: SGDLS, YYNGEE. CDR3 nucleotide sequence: TGTGCCAGCAGCGTAGGGTTCCGGGGTGAGACCCAGTACTTC. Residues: CASSVGFRGETQYF.

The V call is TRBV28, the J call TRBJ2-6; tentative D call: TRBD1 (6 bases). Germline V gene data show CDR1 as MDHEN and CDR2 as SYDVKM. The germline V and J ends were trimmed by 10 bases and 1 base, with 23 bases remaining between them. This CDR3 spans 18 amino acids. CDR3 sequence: CATHGPGEFQSGANVLTF. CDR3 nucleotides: TGTGCCACTCATGGGCCAGGGGAGTTTCAATCTGGGGCCAACGTCCTGACTTTC.

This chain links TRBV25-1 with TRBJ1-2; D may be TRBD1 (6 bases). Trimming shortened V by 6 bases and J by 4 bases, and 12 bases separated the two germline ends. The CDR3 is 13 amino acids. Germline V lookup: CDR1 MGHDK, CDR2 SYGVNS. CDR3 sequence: CASSRGGAYGYTF. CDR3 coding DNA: TGTGCCAGCAGCCGGGGGGGGGCCTATGGCTACACCTTC.

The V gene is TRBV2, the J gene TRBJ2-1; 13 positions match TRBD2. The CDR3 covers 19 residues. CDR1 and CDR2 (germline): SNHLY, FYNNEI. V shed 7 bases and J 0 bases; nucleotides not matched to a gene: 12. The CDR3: CASMFPGLAGTGSYNEQFF. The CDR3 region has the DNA TGTGCCAGCATGTTTCCGGGACTAGCGGGAACTGGCTCCTACAATGAGCAGTTCTTC.

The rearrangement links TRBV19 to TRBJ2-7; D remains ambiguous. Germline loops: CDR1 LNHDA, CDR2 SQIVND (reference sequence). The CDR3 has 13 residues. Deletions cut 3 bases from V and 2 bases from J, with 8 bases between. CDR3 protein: CASSMVGPYEQYF. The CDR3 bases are TGTGCCAGTAGTATGGTTGGGCCCTACGAGCAGTACTTC.

The DNA for the CDR3 is TGTGCCTGGACCATGAGAAACACTGAAGCTTTCTTT. It translates to CAWTMRNTEAFF. V gene TRBV30 combines with J gene TRBJ1-1; D is uncertain. The CDR3 consists of 12 residues. Trimming removed 4 bases at V and 2 bases at J, with 8 bases between. The V gene's germline CDR1 is GTSNPN and CDR2 SVGIG (reference sequence).

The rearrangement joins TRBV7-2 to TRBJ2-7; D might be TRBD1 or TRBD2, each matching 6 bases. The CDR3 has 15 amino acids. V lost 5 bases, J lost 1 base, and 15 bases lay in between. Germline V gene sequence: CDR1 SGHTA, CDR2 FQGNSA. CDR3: CASSGGAGDSYEQYF. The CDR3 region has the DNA TGTGCCAGCAGCGGAGGGGCAGGGGATTCCTACGAGCAGTACTTC.

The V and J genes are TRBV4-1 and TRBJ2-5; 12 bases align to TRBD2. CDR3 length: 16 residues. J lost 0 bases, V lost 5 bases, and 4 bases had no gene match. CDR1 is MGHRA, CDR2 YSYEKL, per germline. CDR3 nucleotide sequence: TGCGCCAGCAGCTCAGGACTAGCGGGGTACCAAGAGACCCAGTACTTC. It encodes CASSSGLAGYQETQYF.

The CDR3 bases are TGTGCCACCAGCAGAGATGGGAGATCCGAGCAGTACTTC. This gives the protein CATSRDGRSEQYF. The rearrangement uses TRBV15 and TRBJ2-7; D perhaps matches TRBD2 (5 bases). CDR1 LNHNV and CDR2 YYDKDF come from the germline V gene (reference sequence). V lost 0 bases and J lost 6, with 9 bases in between. The CDR3 extends over 13 amino acids.

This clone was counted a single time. CDR3 in DNA: TGTGCCACGAGCGGGAGCACCGGGGAGCTGTTTTTT. It codes for CATSGSTGELFF. The rearrangement uses TRBV5-4 and TRBJ2-2; TRBD2 agrees at 8 bases. Germline lookup yields CDR1 SGHNT and CDR2 YYREEE (reference sequence). The CDR3 totals 12 residues. After removal of 9 bases from V and 4 bases from J, the junction contained 2 bases not matched to a gene.

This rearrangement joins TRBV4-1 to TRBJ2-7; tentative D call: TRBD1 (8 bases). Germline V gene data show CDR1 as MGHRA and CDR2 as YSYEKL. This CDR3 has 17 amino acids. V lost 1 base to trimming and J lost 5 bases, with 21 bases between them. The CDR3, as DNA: TGCGCCAGCAGCCAAGGACTTAGACAGGGGAGGGCGGACGAGCAGTACTTC. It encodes CASSQGLRQGRADEQYF.

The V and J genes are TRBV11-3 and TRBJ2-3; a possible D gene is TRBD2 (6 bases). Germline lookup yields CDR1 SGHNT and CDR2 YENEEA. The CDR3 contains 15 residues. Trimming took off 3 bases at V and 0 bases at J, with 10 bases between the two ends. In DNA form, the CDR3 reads TGTGCCAGCAGCTTTCTCAGCGGGAGCACAGATACGCAGTATTTT. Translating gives CASSFLSGSTDTQYF.

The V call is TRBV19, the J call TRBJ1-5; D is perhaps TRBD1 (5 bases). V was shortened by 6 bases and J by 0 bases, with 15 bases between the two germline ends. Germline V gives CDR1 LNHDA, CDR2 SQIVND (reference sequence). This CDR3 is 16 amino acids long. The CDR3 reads CASSWRGGYSNQPQHF. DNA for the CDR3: TGTGCCAGTAGCTGGCGGGGGGGATATAGCAATCAGCCCCAGCATTTT.

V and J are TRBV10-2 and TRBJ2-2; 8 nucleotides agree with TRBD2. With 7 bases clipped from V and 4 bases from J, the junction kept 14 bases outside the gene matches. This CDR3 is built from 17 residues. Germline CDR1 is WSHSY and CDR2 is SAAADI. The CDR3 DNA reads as TGCGCCAGCACTTACTCCTCCGGGAGGGCCCGCACCGGGGAGCTGTTTTTT. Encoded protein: CASTYSSGRARTGELFF.

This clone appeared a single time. CDR3 protein: CASSRAPWEQETQYF. DNA for the CDR3: TGTGCCAGCAGCCGGGCACCATGGGAGCAAGAGACCCAGTACTTC. This chain joins TRBV7-6 and TRBJ2-5; a possible D gene is TRBD2 (5 bases). V lost 5 bases and J lost 2, with 15 bases in between. The length of the CDR3 is 15 residues. Germline CDR1 reads SGHVS; CDR2 reads FNYEAQ.

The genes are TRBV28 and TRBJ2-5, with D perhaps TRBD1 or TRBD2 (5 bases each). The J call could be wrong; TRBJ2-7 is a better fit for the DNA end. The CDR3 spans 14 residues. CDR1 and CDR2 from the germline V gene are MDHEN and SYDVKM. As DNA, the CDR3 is TGTGCCAGCAGTTTAGGTGGGACCCGGGGCGAGCAGTACTTC. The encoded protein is CASSLGGTRGEQYF.

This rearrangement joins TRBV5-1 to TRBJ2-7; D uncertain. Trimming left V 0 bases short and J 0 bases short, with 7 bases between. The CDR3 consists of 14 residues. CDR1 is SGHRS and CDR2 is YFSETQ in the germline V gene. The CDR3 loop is CASSLARTSYEQYF. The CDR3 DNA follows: TGCGCCAGCAGCTTGGCCCGCACCTCCTACGAGCAGTACTTC.

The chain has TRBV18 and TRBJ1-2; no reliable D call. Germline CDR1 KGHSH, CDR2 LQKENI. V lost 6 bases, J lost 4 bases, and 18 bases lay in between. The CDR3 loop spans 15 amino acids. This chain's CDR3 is CASSPIWGIGYGYTF. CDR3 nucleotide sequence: TGTGCCAGCTCCCCTATTTGGGGTATCGGCTATGGCTACACCTTC.

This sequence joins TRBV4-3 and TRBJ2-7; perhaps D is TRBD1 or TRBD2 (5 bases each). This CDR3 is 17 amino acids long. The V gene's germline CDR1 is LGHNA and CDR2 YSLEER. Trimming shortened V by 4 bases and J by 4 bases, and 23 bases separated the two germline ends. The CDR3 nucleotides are TGCGCCAGCAGCCGCTCCGGACCGGGACCTTCCGTTTACGAGCAGTACTTC. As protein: CASSRSGPGPSVYEQYF.